This T cell receptor (beta chain) appears in the sequencing data of a study of CD8+ T cells in alopecia areata. At the level of the study: Treated patients took oral tofacitinib at 5 to 10 mg twice daily. Once tofacitinib had been taken for 6 to 18 months, 6 months off drug followed.

Germline V CDR1 and CDR2: KGHSH, LQKENI. The CDR3 is made up of 13 amino acids. V was pared by 5 bases and J by 5 bases, with 6 bases of the junction left unmatched. As for this clone: The antigen remains undetermined.

Treatment in this sample: oral pan-JAK inhibitor, 5-10 mg twice daily. Both peripheral blood and punch biopsies of lesional scalp skin were obtained from patients who had alopecia areata. After isolation, RNA underwent reverse transcription to generate cDNA as the sequencing template. Generated by immunoSEQ multiplex PCR, the TCRdb table keeps only in-frame clones and is missing some. The table includes about 19,000 clones, about 63% detected once. Overall study findings and caveats: Patients displayed less clarity in TCR sharing than mice, a finding possibly related to HLA. Relative to normal scalp, lesional scalp, especially alopecia totalis/universalis, showed higher clonality.

The sequencing here drew on skin, taken at week 4, from a patient treated with tofacitinib. The TCR originated in a human donor with alopecia areata. The chain employs TRBV18 and TRBJ2-7; TRBD1 agrees at 7 bases. This CDR3 is CASSVRDRDEQYF. CDR3 DNA: TGTGCCAGCTCAGTCCGGGACAGAGACGAGCAGTACTTC.